A selection of T cell receptor beta chains follows, all from one sample in a study of OX40 agonist ivuxolimab in advanced cancers. Sequencing was performed with immunoSEQ multiplex PCR; in TCRdb, only in-frame clones are kept and a portion is missing. The table records just over 60,000 clones, approximately 90% of them present only once. Sequencing was performed on CD4+ or CD8+ T cells sorted from blood, taken in a trial of the OX40 agonist ivuxolimab. The source of these receptors is an adult with an advanced solid tumor such as melanoma, head and neck, liver or kidney cancer. CDR3s include the opening cysteine and the closing phenylalanine or tryptophan. For some rows the clone size is stated as once, few or many, or as a class when expanded; others skip it.

CDR3 protein: CASSRDREETQYF
J gene: TRBJ2-5
V gene: TRBV6-5
CDR3 length: 13
clone size: NA

CDR3 protein: CASSLVGAQWETQYF
J gene: TRBJ2-5
V gene: TRBV7-9
CDR3 length: 15
clone size: NA

CDR3 protein: CASSRSLAGGTGELFF
J gene: TRBJ2-2
V gene: TRBV4-1
CDR3 length: 16
clone size: NA

CDR3 protein: CASTVLTGANVLTF
J gene: TRBJ2-6
V gene: TRBV19
CDR3 length: 14
clone size: NA

CDR3 protein: CASTGGGGNQPQHF
J gene: TRBJ1-5
V gene: TRBV7-2
CDR3 length: 14
clone size: NA

CDR3 protein: CASSPPGQGIFEQYF
J gene: TRBJ2-7
V gene: TRBV18
CDR3 length: 15
clone size: NA

CDR3 protein: CASSQDYTAGNTIYF
J gene: TRBJ1-3
V gene: TRBV14
CDR3 length: 15
clone size: NA

CDR3 protein: CASSPRTSGRWIYEQYF
J gene: TRBJ2-7
V gene: TRBV27
CDR3 length: 17
clone size: NA

CDR3 protein: CASSETGDEQFF
J gene: TRBJ2-1
V gene: TRBV6-6
CDR3 length: 12
clone size: NA

CDR3 protein: CASSLGRGIQETQYF
J gene: TRBJ2-5
V gene: TRBV5-1
CDR3 length: 15
clone size: few

CDR3 protein: CASSHFPGTAYEQYF
J gene: TRBJ2-7
V gene: TRBV19
CDR3 length: 15
clone size: NA

CDR3 protein: CASSLDFSGQKTQYF
J gene: TRBJ2-5
V gene: TRBV7-9
CDR3 length: 15
clone size: NA

CDR3 protein: CASRRQGPPYGYTF
J gene: TRBJ1-2
V gene: TRBV6-6
CDR3 length: 14
clone size: NA

CDR3 protein: CASSVSSQATQYF
J gene: TRBJ2-5
V gene: TRBV6-5
CDR3 length: 13
clone size: once

CDR3 protein: CASKEVNTNYGYTF
J gene: TRBJ1-2
V gene: TRBV6-1
CDR3 length: 14
clone size: NA

CDR3 protein: CASSLSIAGGLYYEQYF
J gene: TRBJ2-7
V gene: TRBV11-2
CDR3 length: 17
clone size: NA

CDR3 protein: CASSLADIWGEQFF
J gene: TRBJ2-1
V gene: TRBV7-2
CDR3 length: 14
clone size: NA

CDR3 protein: CASSQLRARVSNEQFF
J gene: TRBJ2-1
V gene: TRBV16
CDR3 length: 16
clone size: NA

CDR3 protein: CASSRDYNYEQYF
J gene: TRBJ2-7
V gene: TRBV5-5
CDR3 length: 13
clone size: NA

CDR3 protein: CASSPSSGNTIYF
J gene: TRBJ1-3
V gene: TRBV7-9
CDR3 length: 13
clone size: NA

CDR3 protein: CASSPLQGSSYEQYF
J gene: TRBJ2-7
V gene: TRBV18
CDR3 length: 15
clone size: NA

CDR3 protein: CASSWTKGSYEQYF
J gene: TRBJ2-7
V gene: TRBV27
CDR3 length: 14
clone size: NA

CDR3 protein: CASSFRSEPQHF
J gene: TRBJ1-5
V gene: TRBV28
CDR3 length: 12
clone size: few

CDR3 protein: CASSPYWAGGGGEQFF
J gene: TRBJ2-1
V gene: TRBV5-1
CDR3 length: 16
clone size: NA

CDR3 protein: CAISEFDEQFF
J gene: TRBJ2-1
V gene: TRBV10-3
CDR3 length: 11
clone size: NA

CDR3 protein: CASSDPRGSQLDTQYF
J gene: TRBJ2-3
V gene: TRBV10-1
CDR3 length: 16
clone size: once

CDR3 protein: CASNPQVGKNIQYF
J gene: TRBJ2-4
V gene: TRBV28
CDR3 length: 14
clone size: NA

CDR3 protein: CASSLTQYEQYF
J gene: TRBJ2-7
V gene: TRBV5-1
CDR3 length: 12
clone size: few

CDR3 protein: CASSPGLGREQYF
J gene: TRBJ2-7
V gene: TRBV14
CDR3 length: 13
clone size: NA

CDR3 protein: CASSYADSGIQYF
J gene: TRBJ2-4
V gene: TRBV6-5
CDR3 length: 13
clone size: NA

CDR3 protein: CASRPRALSGNTIYF
J gene: TRBJ1-3
V gene: TRBV6-5
CDR3 length: 15
clone size: NA

CDR3 protein: CASSYSGGSNQPQHF
J gene: TRBJ1-5
V gene: TRBV6-6
CDR3 length: 15
clone size: NA

CDR3 protein: CASSQPGLAGTAGTQYF
J gene: TRBJ2-3
V gene: TRBV14
CDR3 length: 17
clone size: NA

CDR3 protein: CASSYTLGQTYEQYF
J gene: TRBJ2-7
V gene: TRBV6-5
CDR3 length: 15
clone size: NA

CDR3 protein: CASSPRGATYNSPLHF
J gene: TRBJ1-6
V gene: TRBV28
CDR3 length: 16
clone size: NA

CDR3 protein: CASSPVGGANVLTF
J gene: TRBJ2-6
V gene: TRBV18
CDR3 length: 14
clone size: NA

CDR3 protein: CASSLDPNTDTQYF
J gene: TRBJ2-3
V gene: TRBV5-4
CDR3 length: 14
clone size: NA

CDR3 protein: CASSLPRVGEQYF
J gene: TRBJ2-7
V gene: TRBV11-3
CDR3 length: 13
clone size: NA

CDR3 protein: CAIRTGANTGELFF
J gene: TRBJ2-2
V gene: TRBV10-3
CDR3 length: 14
clone size: few

CDR3 protein: CASSPIVTGELFF
J gene: TRBJ2-2
V gene: TRBV7-2
CDR3 length: 13
clone size: NA

CDR3 protein: CASSYYPPPGIGELFF
J gene: TRBJ2-2
V gene: TRBV6-4
CDR3 length: 16
clone size: NA

CDR3 protein: CASSPLAGPYNEQFF
J gene: TRBJ2-1
V gene: TRBV7-3
CDR3 length: 15
clone size: NA

CDR3 protein: CASSFTRGNSGANVLTF
J gene: TRBJ2-6
V gene: TRBV4-1
CDR3 length: 17
clone size: many

CDR3 protein: CASSRQAGVRGKNIQYF
J gene: TRBJ2-4
V gene: TRBV11-2
CDR3 length: 17
clone size: NA

CDR3 protein: CASSQKPGQGREKLFF
J gene: TRBJ1-4
V gene: TRBV4-1
CDR3 length: 16
clone size: NA

CDR3 protein: CASSLGTTSPLHF
J gene: TRBJ1-6
V gene: TRBV5-1
CDR3 length: 13
clone size: once

CDR3 protein: CASNQGGTEAFF
J gene: TRBJ1-1
V gene: TRBV2
CDR3 length: 12
clone size: NA

CDR3 protein: CASSQSGTVDNSNQPQHF
J gene: TRBJ1-5
V gene: TRBV4-1
CDR3 length: 18
clone size: NA

CDR3 protein: CASSTGQGARTGELFF
J gene: TRBJ2-2
V gene: TRBV19
CDR3 length: 16
clone size: NA